Below are 10 T cell receptor beta chains sequenced from a single sample in a study of CD4+ T cells in melanoma. Libraries were prepared by immunoSEQ multiplex PCR; TCRdb keeps only in-frame clonotypes and omits some of them. The table records around 50,000 clones, roughly 89% of them present only once. Material: peripheral blood. These receptors were taken from a human donor with melanoma.

This rearrangement joins TRBV7-9 to TRBJ1-4; 8 bases fit TRBD1. The CDR3 contains 18 residues. The trim removed 0 bases at V and 3 bases at J, leaving 9 bases unmatched. Germline V lookup: CDR1 SEHNR, CDR2 FQNEAQ (reference sequence). The CDR3 spells CASSLATRTGPSNEKLFF. CDR3 nucleotides: TGTGCCAGCAGCTTAGCCACTCGGACAGGGCCTTCTAATGAAAAACTGTTTTTT.

This chain uses TRBV28 with TRBJ2-7; 7 bases agree with TRBD1. The CDR3 has 14 residues. Trimming cost V 2 bases and J 12 bases; bases outside gene matches: 13. CDR1 and CDR2 (germline): MDHEN, SYDVKM. The CDR3 reads CASSLLVRDSGRYF. CDR3 DNA sequence: TGTGCCAGCAGTTTACTGGTCCGGGACAGTGGTCGGTACTTC.

This chain links TRBV25-1 with TRBJ2-5; D assignment may be TRBD1 or TRBD2 (6 bases each). Trimming shortened V by 8 bases and J by 9 bases, and 22 bases separated the two germline ends. The CDR3 consists of 14 residues. Looked up from germline, CDR1 is MGHDK and CDR2 is SYGVNS. The CDR3 here is CASRDGGVLGAQYF. In nucleotides, the CDR3 is TGTGCCAGCCGAGACGGGGGCGTCCTAGGGGCCCAGTACTTC.

The chain combines TRBV7-6 with TRBJ2-5, with 9 bases matching TRBD1. Germline assignment: CDR1 SGHVS and CDR2 FNYEAQ. The CDR3 is made up of 15 amino acids. Losses at the gene ends were 2 bases for V and 3 bases for J; bases not matched to a gene: 4. The CDR3 protein is CASSLQGQGEETQYF. The DNA for the CDR3 is TGTGCCAGCAGCTTACAGGGACAGGGTGAAGAGACCCAGTACTTC.

CDR3 in amino acids: CASSIGKGRRYNEQFF. For the CDR3, the DNA is TGTGCCAGTAGTATAGGGAAGGGGAGGAGATACAATGAGCAGTTCTTC. The chain employs TRBV19 and TRBJ2-1; possibly TRBD2 for D (6 bases). The germline V gene encodes CDR1 LNHDA and CDR2 SQIVND (reference sequence). With 1 base removed from V and 4 bases from J, the gap between germline ends came to 14 bases. This CDR3 is 16 amino acids long.

This chain uses TRBV11-2 with TRBJ1-3, with no clear D. CDR3 length equals 14 residues. V shed 0 bases and J shed 8 bases, with 11 bases lying between them. Germline V lookup: CDR1 SGHAT, CDR2 FQNNGV. This CDR3 is CASSLDGWPDTIYF. CDR3 in DNA: TGTGCCAGCAGCTTAGATGGGTGGCCTGACACCATATATTTT. Full variable domain (outside the CDR3, taken from reference TRBV11-2 and TRBJ1-3): EAGVAQSPRYKIIEKRQSVAFWCNPISGHATLYWYQQILGQGPKLLIQFQNNGVVDDSQLPKDRFSAERLKGVDSTLKIQPAKLEDSAVYLCASSLDGWPDTIYFGEGSWLTVV.

The chain is built from TRBV6-5 and TRBJ2-3; perhaps TRBD2 as D (6 bases). Germline assignment: CDR1 MNHEY and CDR2 SVGAGI. The CDR3 extends over 15 amino acids. V lost 4 bases and J lost 6, with 17 bases in between. CDR3 amino acids: CASSSRLSSGDTQYF. The CDR3 bases are TGTGCCAGCAGTTCGCGACTCTCGAGCGGGGATACGCAGTATTTT.

This clone was seen only once. This sequence joins TRBV18 and TRBJ1-1, with 7 bases that match TRBD1. Germline CDR1 and CDR2: KGHSH and LQKENI. The ends lost 3 bases at V and 4 bases at J; junction bases unmatched: 2. The CDR3 spans 13 residues. The CDR3 coding sequence is TGTGCCAGCTCACCGGGACAGTCCACTGAAGCTTTCTTT. Its translation is CASSPGQSTEAFF.

This chain connects TRBV7-9 to TRBJ2-1; a weak D match, TRBD2 (6 bases). V was shortened by 5 bases and J by 0 bases, with 17 bases between the two germline ends. The germline CDR1 and CDR2 sequences are SEHNR and FQNEAQ (reference sequence). The CDR3 consists of 17 residues. CDR3 sequence: CASSPLTSGRSYNEQFF. CDR3 nucleotides: TGTGCCAGCAGCCCCCTGACTAGTGGCCGCTCCTACAATGAGCAGTTCTTC.

CDR3 sequence (DNA): TGTGCCAGCAGCAAGGGGAGTAACTATGGCTACACCTTC. This translates into CASSKGSNYGYTF. This chain links TRBV21-1 with TRBJ1-2. TRBV21-1 is classified as a pseudogene. This CDR3 has 13 residues.